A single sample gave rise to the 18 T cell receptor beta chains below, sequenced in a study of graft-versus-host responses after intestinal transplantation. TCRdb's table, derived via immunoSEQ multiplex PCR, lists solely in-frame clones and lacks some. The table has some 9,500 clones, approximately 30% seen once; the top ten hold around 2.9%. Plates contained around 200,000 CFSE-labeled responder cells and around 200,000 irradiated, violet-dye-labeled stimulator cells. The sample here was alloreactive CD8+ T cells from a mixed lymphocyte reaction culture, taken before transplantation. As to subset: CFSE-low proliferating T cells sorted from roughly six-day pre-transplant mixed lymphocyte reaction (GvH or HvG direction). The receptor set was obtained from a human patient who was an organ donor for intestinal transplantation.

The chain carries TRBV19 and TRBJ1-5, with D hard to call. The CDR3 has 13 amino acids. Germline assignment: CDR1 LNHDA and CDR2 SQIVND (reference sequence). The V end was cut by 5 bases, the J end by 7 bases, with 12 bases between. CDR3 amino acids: CASSPAGWQPQHF. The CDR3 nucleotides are TGTGCCAGTAGTCCCGCGGGCTGGCAGCCCCAGCATTTT.

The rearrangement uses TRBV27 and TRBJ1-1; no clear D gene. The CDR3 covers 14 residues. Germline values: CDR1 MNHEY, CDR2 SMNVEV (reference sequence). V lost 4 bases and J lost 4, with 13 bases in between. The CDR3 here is CASSYSEGATEAFF. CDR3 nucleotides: TGTGCCAGCAGTTACTCGGAGGGCGCCACTGAAGCTTTCTTT.

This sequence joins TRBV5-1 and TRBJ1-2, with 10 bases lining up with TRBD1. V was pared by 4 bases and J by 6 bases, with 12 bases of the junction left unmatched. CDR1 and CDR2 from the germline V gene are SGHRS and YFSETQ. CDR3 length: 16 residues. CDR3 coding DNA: TGCGCCAGCAGCCTTCAGCCGGGACAGGGGAAAGATGGCTACACCTTC. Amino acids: CASSLQPGQGKDGYTF.

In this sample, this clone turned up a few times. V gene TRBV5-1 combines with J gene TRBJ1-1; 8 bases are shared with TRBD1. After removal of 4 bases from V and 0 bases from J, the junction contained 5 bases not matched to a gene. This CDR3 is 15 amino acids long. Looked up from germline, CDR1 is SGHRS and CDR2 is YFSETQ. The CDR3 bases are TGCGCCAGCAGCCCAGGACAGGGAATGAACACTGAAGCTTTCTTT. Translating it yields CASSPGQGMNTEAFF.

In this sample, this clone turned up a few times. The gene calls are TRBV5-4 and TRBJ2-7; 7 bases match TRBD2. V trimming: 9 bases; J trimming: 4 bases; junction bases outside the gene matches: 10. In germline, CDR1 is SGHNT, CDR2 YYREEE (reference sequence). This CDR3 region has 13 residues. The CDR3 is CATQAGSEYEQYF. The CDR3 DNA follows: TGTGCCACTCAAGCGGGATCAGAATACGAGCAGTACTTC.

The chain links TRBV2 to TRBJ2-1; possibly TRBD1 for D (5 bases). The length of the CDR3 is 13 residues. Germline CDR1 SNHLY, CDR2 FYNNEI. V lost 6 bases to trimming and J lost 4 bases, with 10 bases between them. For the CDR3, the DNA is TGTGCCAGCAGAGGACAAGTTTACAATGAGCAGTTCTTC. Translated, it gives CASRGQVYNEQFF. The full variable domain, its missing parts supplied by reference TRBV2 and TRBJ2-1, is EPEVTQTPSHQVTQMGQEVILRCVPISNHLYFYWYRQILGQKVEFLVSFYNNEISEKSEIFDDQFSVERPDGSNFTLKIRSTKLEDSAMYFCASRGQVYNEQFFGPGTRLTVL.

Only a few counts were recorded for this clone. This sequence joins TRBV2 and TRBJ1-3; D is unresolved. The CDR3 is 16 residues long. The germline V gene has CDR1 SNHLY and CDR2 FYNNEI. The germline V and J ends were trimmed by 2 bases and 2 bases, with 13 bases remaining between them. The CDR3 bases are TGTGCCAGCAGTGAATGGACCCGAGGGACTGGAAACACCATATATTTT. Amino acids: CASSEWTRGTGNTIYF.

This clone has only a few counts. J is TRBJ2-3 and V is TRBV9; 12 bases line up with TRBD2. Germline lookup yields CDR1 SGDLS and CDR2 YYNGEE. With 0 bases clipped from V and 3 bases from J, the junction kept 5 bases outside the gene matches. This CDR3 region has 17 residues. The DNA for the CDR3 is TGTGCCAGCAGCGTAGAAACTAGCGGGGGGTGGACAGATACGCAGTATTTT. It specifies CASSVETSGGWTDTQYF. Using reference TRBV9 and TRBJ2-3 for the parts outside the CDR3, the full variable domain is DSGVTQTPKHLITATGQRVTLRCSPRSGDLSVYWYQQSLDQGLQFLIQYYNGEERAKGNILERFSAQQFPDLHSELNLSSLELGDSALYFCASSVETSGGWTDTQYFGPGTRLTVL.

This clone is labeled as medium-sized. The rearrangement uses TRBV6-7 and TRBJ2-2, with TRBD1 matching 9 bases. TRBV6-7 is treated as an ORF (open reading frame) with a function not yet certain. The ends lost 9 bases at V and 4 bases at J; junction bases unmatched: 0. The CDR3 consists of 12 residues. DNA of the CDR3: TGTGCCAGGACAGGGGGCACCGGGGAGCTGTTTTTT. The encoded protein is CARTGGTGELFF.

As DNA, the CDR3 is TGTGCCAGCAGTGAATCGCCGGGACTAGCGGGGGGTAAGCAGTTCTTC. It codes for CASSESPGLAGGKQFF. The rearrangement links TRBV6-1 to TRBJ2-1, with TRBD2 identical over 15 bases. Germline trimming cut 2 bases from V and 11 bases from J; bases unmatched to any gene: 7. Germline V lookup: CDR1 MNHNS, CDR2 SASEGT. CDR3 length: 16 amino acids.

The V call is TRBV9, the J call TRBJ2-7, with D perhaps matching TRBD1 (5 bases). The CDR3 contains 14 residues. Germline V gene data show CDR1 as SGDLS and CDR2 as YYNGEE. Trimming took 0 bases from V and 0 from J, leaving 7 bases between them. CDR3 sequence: CASSVGGNSYEQYF. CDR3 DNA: TGTGCCAGCAGCGTAGGGGGCAACTCCTACGAGCAGTACTTC.

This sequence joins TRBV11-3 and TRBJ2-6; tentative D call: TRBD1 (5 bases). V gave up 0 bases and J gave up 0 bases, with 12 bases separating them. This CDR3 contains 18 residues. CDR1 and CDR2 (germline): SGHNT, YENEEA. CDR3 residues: CASSLDLGPHSGANVLTF. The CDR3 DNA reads TGTGCCAGCAGCTTAGATCTGGGGCCCCACTCTGGGGCCAACGTCCTGACTTTC. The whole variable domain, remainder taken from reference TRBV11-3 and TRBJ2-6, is EAGVVQSPRYKIIEKKQPVAFWCNPISGHNTLYWYLQNLGQGPELLIRYENEEAVDDSQLPKDRFSAERLKGVDSTLKIQPAELGDSAVYLCASSLDLGPHSGANVLTFGAGSRLTVL.

CDR3 amino acids: CASSQVTGPRYRNYTF. The CDR3 region has the DNA TGTGCCAGCAGCCAAGTGACAGGACCCAGGTATCGGAACTACACCTTC. The chain uses TRBV4-2 and TRBJ1-2; a weak D match, TRBD1 (6 bases). V was clipped by 1 base and J by 10 bases, with 22 bases between them. The germline V gene encodes CDR1 LGHNA and CDR2 YNFKEQ. The CDR3 consists of 16 residues.

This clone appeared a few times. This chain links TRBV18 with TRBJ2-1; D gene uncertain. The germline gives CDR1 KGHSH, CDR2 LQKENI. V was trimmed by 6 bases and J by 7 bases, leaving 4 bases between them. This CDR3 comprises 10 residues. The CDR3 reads CASSGNEQFF. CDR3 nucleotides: TGTGCCAGCTCCGGGAATGAGCAGTTCTTC.

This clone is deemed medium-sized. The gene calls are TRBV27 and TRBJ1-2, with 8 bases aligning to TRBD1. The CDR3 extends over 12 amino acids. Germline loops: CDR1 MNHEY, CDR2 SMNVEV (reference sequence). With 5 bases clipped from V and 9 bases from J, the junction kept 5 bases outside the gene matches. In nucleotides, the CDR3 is TGTGCCAGCAGTATAACAGGGGGTAGCTACACCTTC. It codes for CASSITGGSYTF.

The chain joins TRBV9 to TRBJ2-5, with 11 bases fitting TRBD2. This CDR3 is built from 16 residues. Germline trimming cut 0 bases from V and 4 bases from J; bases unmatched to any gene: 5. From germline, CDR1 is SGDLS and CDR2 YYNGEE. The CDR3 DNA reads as TGTGCCAGCAGCGTAGGGGCTAGCGGGGGGTTAGAGACCCAGTACTTC. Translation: CASSVGASGGLETQYF.

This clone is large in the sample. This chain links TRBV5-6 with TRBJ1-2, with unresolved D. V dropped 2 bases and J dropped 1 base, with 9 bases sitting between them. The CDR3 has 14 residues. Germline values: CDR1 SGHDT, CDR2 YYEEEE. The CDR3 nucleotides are TGTGCCAGCAGCTTTGAGAATTTTAACTATGGCTACACCTTC. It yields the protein CASSFENFNYGYTF. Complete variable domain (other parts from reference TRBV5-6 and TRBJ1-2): DAGVTQSPTHLIKTRGQQVTLRCSPKSGHDTVSWYQQALGQGPQFIFQYYEEEERQRGNFPDRFSGHQFPNYSSELNVNALLLGDSALYLCASSFENFNYGYTFGSGTRLTVV.

CDR3 in amino acids: CATRHWRKGAKNIQYF. CDR3 bases: TGTGCCACCAGGCATTGGAGGAAAGGGGCCAAAAACATTCAGTACTTC. The chain joins TRBV2 to TRBJ2-4, with TRBD2 as a possible D gene (5 bases). The CDR3 contains 16 residues. V was pared by 10 bases and J by 1 base, with 20 bases between. Germline CDR1 is SNHLY and CDR2 is FYNNEI. Full variable domain (missing parts from reference TRBV2 and TRBJ2-4): EPEVTQTPSHQVTQMGQEVILRCVPISNHLYFYWYRQILGQKVEFLVSFYNNEISEKSEIFDDQFSVERPDGSNFTLKIRSTKLEDSAMYFCATRHWRKGAKNIQYFGAGTRLSVL.